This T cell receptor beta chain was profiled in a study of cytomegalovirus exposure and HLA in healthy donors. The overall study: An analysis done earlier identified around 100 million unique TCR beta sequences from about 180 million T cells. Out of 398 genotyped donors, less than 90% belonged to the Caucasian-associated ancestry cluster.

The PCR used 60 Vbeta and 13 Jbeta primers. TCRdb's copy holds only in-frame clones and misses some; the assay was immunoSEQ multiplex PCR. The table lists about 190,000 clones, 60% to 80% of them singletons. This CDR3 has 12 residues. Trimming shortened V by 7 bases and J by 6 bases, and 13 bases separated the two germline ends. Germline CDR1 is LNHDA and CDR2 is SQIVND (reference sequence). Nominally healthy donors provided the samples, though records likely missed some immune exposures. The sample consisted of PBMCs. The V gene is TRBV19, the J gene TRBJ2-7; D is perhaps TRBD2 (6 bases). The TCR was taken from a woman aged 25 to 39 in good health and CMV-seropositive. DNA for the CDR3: TGTGCCAGTACCCCGGGAGTCGGCGAGCAGTACTTC. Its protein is CASTPGVGEQYF.